This T cell receptor (beta chain) was observed in a study of T-cell reconstitution after alpha-beta-depleted transplantation in children. Overall study results and limits: Counts and diversity of T cells one year after transplant came mostly from newly produced T cells. Reports say that about two months after transplant, the alpha-beta T cells came out of several hundred graft clones that had expanded. Surviving recipient T cells and thymic progenitors accounted for the high day-60 TCRbeta diversity observed in some patients.

A TCRbeta library incorporating unique molecular identifiers was prepared. MiXCR was run by TCRdb on the PCR reads, yielding one entry per CDR3 protein. The sample comprises about 310,000 distinct CDR3 sequences, about a quarter of which are singletons, and roughly 9.8% rests with the top ten. This clonotype was observed a handful of times. Its antigen is currently unknown. This CDR3 region has 14 residues. The V and J ends lost 8 bases and 3 bases respectively, with 17 bases between them. The germline CDR1 and CDR2 sequences are LNHNV and YYDKDF (reference sequence). The chain employs TRBV15 and TRBJ2-7; D possibly corresponds to TRBD2 (6 bases). The TCR originated in a male patient aged 10 to 17 who had a stem cell transplant for acute lymphoblastic leukemia, so the T cells may come from the graft donor. The sample consisted of PBMCs, mostly from graft donor cells, taken 180 days after TCRalphabeta/CD19-depleted stem cell transplant. This chain's CDR3 is CATPEGGNRYEQYF. DNA of the CDR3: TGTGCCACCCCCGAGGGCGGGAATCGCTACGAGCAGTACTTC.